Shown below are 22 T cell receptor beta chains from a single sample sequenced in a study of vaccination and CD4 T cells after COVID-19. Described treatment: roughly 11-day PBMC culture with coronavirus spike peptide pools or control peptides (ViraFEST assay). Gathering of the CD4+ T cells, from the unexposed donor, took place before the COVID-19 pandemic (2011-2018). Oncomine TCR Beta short-read sequencing was applied to DNA from cultured CD4+ T cells. TCRdb itself ran the PCR reads through MiXCR, one entry per CDR3 protein. The sample contains more than 8,500 distinct CDR3 sequences, around 50% of which appear only once. For these receptors, no antigen is known. The sample taken for sequencing was CD4+ T cells from blood, cultured in vitro. Source of these receptors: a human donor in good health.

This clonotype was seen a handful of times. The V gene is TRBV6-2 or TRBV6-3, the J gene TRBJ1-5, with 11 bases that match TRBD1. This CDR3 has 18 amino acids. The V and J ends lost 2 bases and 7 bases, in that order; junction bases with no gene match: 13. Germline lookup yields CDR1 MNHEY and CDR2 SVGEGT. Here the CDR3 reads CASSYRTGQGAVWQPQHF. The DNA for the CDR3 is TGTGCCAGCAGTTACAGGACCGGACAGGGGGCAGTGTGGCAGCCCCAGCATTTT.

V and J are TRBV30 and TRBJ1-1, with 7 bases that match TRBD1. In germline, CDR1 is GTSNPN, CDR2 SVGIG (reference sequence). The CDR3 length is 12 residues. The V segment lost 3 bases and the J segment 8 bases; nucleotides outside the gene matches: 6. The CDR3 here is CAWSSTGLEAFF. The CDR3 bases are TGTGCCTGGAGCTCGACAGGGTTGGAAGCTTTCTTT.

This chain connects TRBV28 to TRBJ2-5, with a possible D match to TRBD1 (5 bases). From germline, CDR1 is MDHEN and CDR2 SYDVKM. The CDR3 sequence is 14 residues long. V lost 4 bases, J lost 4 bases, and 13 bases lay in between. CDR3: CASSSQGTRETQYF. As DNA, the CDR3 is TGTGCCAGCAGTTCTCAGGGCACCCGAGAGACCCAGTACTTC.

The chain recombines TRBV21-1 with TRBJ1-1; TRBD1 is the table's D call, not checked against the DNA. TRBV21-1 is a pseudogene segment. This CDR3 region has 18 residues. CDR3 bases: TGTGCCAGCAGCAATCAAGGGGCAGGGGGCGCTGGGGACACTGAAGCTTTCTTT. It yields the protein CASSNQGAGGAGDTEAFF.

This rearrangement joins TRBV6-1 to TRBJ2-7; 11 bases map to TRBD2. V lost 7 bases and J lost 4; bases outside the gene matches: 12. CDR1 and CDR2 (germline): MNHNS, SASEGT. There are 16 residues in the CDR3. CDR3 region: CASNPLRLAGFYEQYF. CDR3 nucleotide sequence: TGTGCCAGCAATCCACTTAGACTAGCGGGATTTTACGAGCAGTACTTC.

The V call is TRBV20-1, the J call TRBJ1-1, with D tentatively TRBD1 (5 bases). V dropped 1 base and J dropped 7 bases, with 7 bases sitting between them. The CDR3 is made up of 11 amino acids. Germline values: CDR1 DFQATT, CDR2 SNEGSKA (reference sequence). CDR3 nucleotides: TGCAGTGCTAGAGTTAGGGGTGAAGCTTTCTTT. Protein product: CSARVRGEAFF.

This clonotype was seen just once. The CDR3 coding sequence is TGCGCCAGCAGCCAAGTACCGGGGGGTACGACCGGGGAGCTGTTTTTT. As protein: CASSQVPGGTTGELFF. V and J are TRBV4-1 and TRBJ2-2, with 7 bases identical to TRBD2. Per the germline V gene, CDR1 is MGHRA and CDR2 is YSYEKL. CDR3 length: 16 residues. V lost 1 base to trimming and J lost 5 bases; unmatched junction nucleotides: 7.

This clonotype was seen a handful of times. The chain joins TRBV6-2 or TRBV6-3 to TRBJ1-1; 7 bases agree with TRBD1. Looked up from germline, CDR1 is MNHEY and CDR2 is SVGEGT. V was pared by 6 bases and J by 1 base, with 5 bases of the junction left unmatched. CDR3 length equals 14 residues. CDR3 loop: CASSQGGKNTEAFF. The CDR3 coding sequence is TGTGCCAGCAGCCAGGGGGGGAAGAACACTGAAGCTTTCTTT.

There are a few counts of this clonotype. This chain uses TRBV27 with TRBJ1-6, with D possibly matching TRBD1 (5 bases). Trimming took off 2 bases at V and 4 bases at J, with 18 bases between the two ends. The CDR3 has 18 amino acids. The V gene's germline CDR1 is MNHEY and CDR2 SMNVEV (reference sequence). The CDR3 reads CASSLHGGDVAYNSPLHF. CDR3 sequence (DNA): TGTGCCAGCAGTTTACATGGTGGGGACGTGGCGTATAATTCACCCCTCCACTTT.

The chain is built from TRBV19 and TRBJ1-1; no firm D call. This CDR3 has 15 residues. Trimming stripped 2 bases from V and 1 base from J, with 11 bases between. The V gene's germline CDR1 is LNHDA and CDR2 SQIVND (reference sequence). The CDR3 protein is CASSISGKWNTEAFF. In DNA, the CDR3 is TGTGCCAGTAGTATAAGCGGAAAATGGAACACTGAAGCTTTCTTT.

This chain connects TRBV2 to TRBJ2-3, with 10 positions matching TRBD2. The V gene's germline CDR1 is SNHLY and CDR2 FYNNEI. The ends lost 5 bases at V and 3 bases at J; junction bases unmatched: 14. CDR3 size: 18 residues. CDR3 coding DNA: TGTGCCAGCAGTCTAAGCTCCTTCCCGGGACTAGCGACAGATACGCAGTATTTT. Translation: CASSLSSFPGLATDTQYF. The full variable domain, rest sourced from reference TRBV2 and TRBJ2-3, is EPEVTQTPSHQVTQMGQEVILRCVPISNHLYFYWYRQILGQKVEFLVSFYNNEISEKSEIFDDQFSVERPDGSNFTLKIRSTKLEDSAMYFCASSLSSFPGLATDTQYFGPGTRLTVL.

This clonotype was seen a few times. The genes are TRBV25-1 and TRBJ1-4, with D perhaps TRBD1 (6 bases). The germline CDR1 and CDR2 sequences are MGHDK and SYGVNS. CDR3 size: 13 residues. Trimming removed 6 bases from V and 8 bases from J, with 13 bases in between. DNA of the CDR3: TGTGCCAGCAGCCCTATAGGGGGGGAAAAACTGTTTTTT. Its translation: CASSPIGGEKLFF.

Regarding this clonotype: At one end the junction does not follow the germline gene, possibly because of a read error. The V call is TRBV19, the J call TRBJ2-2; 13 nucleotides align to TRBD2. CDR1 and CDR2 (germline): LNHDA, SQIVND (reference sequence). The CDR3 spans 18 residues. This chain's CDR3 is CASSTRTSGGWGTGELLF. For the CDR3, the DNA is TGTGCCAGTAGTACCCGGACTAGCGGGGGCTGGGGCACCGGGGAGCTGCTTTTT.

The V gene is TRBV10-1, the J gene TRBJ2-1, with D possibly TRBD2 on 5 matching bases. Germline-derived CDR1 and CDR2 are WNHNN and SYGVQD (reference sequence). Trimming left V 4 bases short and J 3 bases short, with 7 bases between. CDR3 length equals 13 residues. CDR3 nucleotide sequence: TGCGCCAGCAGTGTAGACTACTACAATGAGCAGTTCTTC. Its protein product is CASSVDYYNEQFF.

In its sample, this clonotype was seen a few times. The V and J genes are TRBV20-1 and TRBJ2-1; tentatively, D is TRBD2 (6 bases). CDR1 and CDR2 (germline): DFQATT, SNEGSKA (reference sequence). The CDR3 length is 15 residues. The germline V and J ends were trimmed by 6 bases and 0 bases, with 15 bases remaining between them. CDR3 bases: TGCAGTGCCCGAACCGGGAGTGGCTCCTACAATGAGCAGTTCTTC. Protein: CSARTGSGSYNEQFF.

The CDR3 DNA sequence: TGCGCCAGCAGCTCGGACAATAACTATGGCTACACCTTC. This encodes CASSSDNNYGYTF. This chain joins TRBV5-1 and TRBJ1-2; tentatively, D is TRBD1 (5 bases). Germline V CDR1 and CDR2: SGHRS, YFSETQ. V was pared by 3 bases and J by 1 base, with 7 bases between. The CDR3 has 13 residues. The full variable domain, rest sourced from reference TRBV5-1 and TRBJ1-2, is KAGVTQTPRYLIKTRGQQVTLSCSPISGHRSVSWYQQTPGQGLQFLFEYFSETQRNKGNFPGRFSGRQFSNSRSEMNVSTLELGDSALYLCASSSDNNYGYTFGSGTRLTVV.

The rearrangement links TRBV24-1 to TRBJ1-5; the match to TRBD1 covers 8 bases. The V gene's germline CDR1 is KGHDR and CDR2 SFDVKD. The CDR3 is made up of 16 amino acids. Trimming at V came to 3 bases and at J to 3 bases, leaving 6 bases not matched to a gene. The CDR3 is CATSDGGQGLNQPQHF. CDR3 nucleotides: TGTGCCACCAGTGATGGCGGACAGGGCCTCAATCAGCCCCAGCATTTT.

This chain joins TRBV20-1 and TRBJ2-7; D is perhaps TRBD1 or TRBD2 (6 bases each). The length of the CDR3 is 13 residues. V dropped 5 bases and J dropped 4 bases, with 15 bases sitting between them. Per the germline V gene, CDR1 is DFQATT and CDR2 is SNEGSKA (reference sequence). The CDR3 spells CSAEDEGGYEQYF. The CDR3 DNA reads as TGCAGTGCTGAAGACGAGGGGGGTTACGAGCAGTACTTC.

This clonotype was observed a few times. This sequence joins TRBV7-9 and TRBJ2-2; TRBD1 matches at 8 bases. Trimming at V came to 9 bases and at J to 6 bases, leaving 9 bases not matched to a gene. The CDR3 totals 14 residues. CDR1 is SEHNR and CDR2 is FQNEAQ in the germline V gene (reference sequence). CDR3 sequence reads: CASLRTGFPGELFF. DNA of the CDR3: TGTGCCAGTCTAAGGACAGGGTTTCCCGGGGAGCTGTTTTTT.

There are a few counts of this clonotype. The rearrangement links TRBV7-2 to TRBJ2-7; D gene ambiguous. The germline gives CDR1 SGHTA, CDR2 FQGNSA. CDR3 length: 14 residues. Trimming removed 1 base at V and 2 bases at J, with 9 bases between. In DNA, the CDR3 is TGTGCCAGCAGCTTAGAAGGGAAAGCCTACGAGCAGTACTTC. Protein sequence: CASSLEGKAYEQYF.

V and J are TRBV18 and TRBJ1-1; the match to TRBD1 covers 7 bases. The CDR3 is 13 residues long. The germline V gene encodes CDR1 KGHSH and CDR2 LQKENI. The ends lost 3 bases at V and 4 bases at J; junction bases unmatched: 2. DNA for the CDR3: TGTGCCAGCTCACCTCAGGGGGGCACTGAAGCTTTCTTT. Residues: CASSPQGGTEAFF.

The chain carries TRBV12-3 or TRBV12-4 and TRBJ2-7; weak D call: TRBD2 (5 bases). CDR3 length equals 15 residues. Deletions cut 6 bases from V and 2 bases from J, with 17 bases between. CDR3: CASSYPNRGAYEQYF. The CDR3 DNA follows: TGTGCCAGCAGCTACCCGAATCGGGGAGCCTACGAGCAGTACTTC.